This T cell receptor beta chain came from a study of T-cell reconstitution after alpha-beta-depleted transplantation in children. Germline CDR1 and CDR2: LGHDT and YNNKEL (reference sequence). V gave up 4 bases and J gave up 3 bases, with 12 bases separating them. The CDR3 is 14 residues long. For TCRbeta, the library was prepared with unique molecular identifiers. TCRdb reanalysed the PCR reads using MiXCR and keeps one entry per CDR3 protein. Of 280,000 or so distinct CDR3 sequences listed, approximately 10% are singletons. This clonotype was seen more than once but under ten times. Its target is unknown. Study conclusions and caveats: Several hundred expanded graft clones reportedly gave rise to the alpha-beta T cells present about two months after transplant.

The sequence derives from a male patient aged 2 to 10 who had a stem cell transplant for chronic granulomatous disease, so the T cells may come from the graft donor. Here the sequenced sample was peripheral blood, taken 180 days after TCRalphabeta/CD19-depleted stem cell transplant. The chain has TRBV3-1 and TRBJ1-1; possible D gene TRBD1, 5 bases. As DNA, the CDR3 is TGTGCCAGCAGCCGGGGACCATGGGACACTGAAGCTTTCTTT. Translated, it gives CASSRGPWDTEAFF.